Relative to its sample, the clone carrying this T cell receptor beta chain is medium-sized. Its antigen remains unidentified. Little can be read into the size of this beta chain, an off-target read in a library designed for alpha chains. The CDR3 has 15 amino acids. CDR1 is ENHRY and CDR2 is SYGVKD in the germline V gene. J was trimmed by 0 bases and V by 5 bases; bases with no gene match: 3. The sample comes from a study of spatial heterogeneity in lung cancer. Study-wide points: Ubiquitous and regional expanded TCR counts correlated with ubiquitous and regional nonsynonymous mutations, respectively. Counts of expanded intratumoral alpha and beta TCRs tracked tumor mutation counts.

Time point specified: sample taken at primary tumor resection. The cohort: approximately 66 early-stage, untreated non-small cell lung cancer patients. Using its own MiXCR run on the 5' RACE reads, TCRdb lists one record per CDR3 protein. The sample has 7,000 to 8,000 distinct CDR3 sequences; around 8% are singletons. The source material was lung tumor tissue, sampled at surgery. The chain carries TRBV10-3 and TRBJ2-1; TRBD1 agrees at 8 bases. The TCR originated in a male donor with early-stage non-small cell lung cancer. The CDR3 loop reads CAISLGQGSYNEQFF. The DNA for the CDR3 is TGTGCCATCAGTCTTGGACAGGGCTCCTACAATGAGCAGTTCTTC.